Below are 13 T cell receptor beta chains sequenced from a single sample in a study of T cell changes during pregnancy in multiple sclerosis. Sequencing used immunoSEQ multiplex PCR; TCRdb keeps in-frame clones, though not all of them. This table holds 75,000 to 85,000 clones, 85% to 95% found once. The sample consisted of peripheral blood, taken in the second trimester of pregnancy. The source is a female donor with multiple sclerosis, enrolled in a pregnancy study.

The chain uses TRBV5-1 and TRBJ2-7, with 10 bases that match TRBD1. V was pared by 2 bases and J by 2 bases, with 4 bases of the junction left unmatched. This CDR3 is 15 amino acids long. Germline CDR1 and CDR2: SGHRS and YFSETQ. This CDR3 reads CASSFGQGGPYEQYF. CDR3 DNA: TGCGCCAGCAGCTTTGGACAGGGGGGCCCCTACGAGCAGTACTTC. The full variable domain, completed using reference TRBV5-1 and TRBJ2-7, is KAGVTQTPRYLIKTRGQQVTLSCSPISGHRSVSWYQQTPGQGLQFLFEYFSETQRNKGNFPGRFSGRQFSNSRSEMNVSTLELGDSALYLCASSFGQGGPYEQYFGPGTRLTVT.

V and J are TRBV6-6 and TRBJ2-1; no reliable D call. Germline assignment: CDR1 MNHNY and CDR2 SVGAGI (reference sequence). The germline V and J ends were trimmed by 2 bases and 6 bases, with 14 bases remaining between them. The CDR3 runs 15 residues. The CDR3 coding sequence is TGTGCCAGCAGTTACGATGGCAGTACCCCCAATGAGCAGTTCTTC. Encoded protein: CASSYDGSTPNEQFF.

This rearrangement joins TRBV5-1 to TRBJ1-6, with 8 bases matching TRBD1. The germline CDR1 and CDR2 sequences are SGHRS and YFSETQ. V gave up 4 bases and J gave up 7 bases; unmatched junction bases: 13. The CDR3 covers 17 residues. The CDR3 protein is CASSPWTGPGVNSPLHF. DNA of the CDR3: TGCGCCAGCAGCCCATGGACAGGGCCGGGGGTCAATTCACCCCTCCACTTT. The full variable domain, with the rest looked up from reference TRBV5-1 and TRBJ1-6, is KAGVTQTPRYLIKTRGQQVTLSCSPISGHRSVSWYQQTPGQGLQFLFEYFSETQRNKGNFPGRFSGRQFSNSRSEMNVSTLELGDSALYLCASSPWTGPGVNSPLHFGNGTRLTVT.

J is TRBJ2-1 and V is TRBV2; possibly TRBD2 for D (6 bases). The V gene lost 8 bases and the J gene lost 10 bases, with 21 bases spanning the gap. Germline values: CDR1 SNHLY, CDR2 FYNNEI. CDR3 size: 14 residues. CDR3 amino acids: CASAGLGETGEQFF. The CDR3 nucleotides are TGTGCCAGCGCGGGACTGGGCGAGACCGGCGAGCAGTTCTTC.

This clone was seen once. This sequence joins TRBV19 and TRBJ2-7; TRBD2 matches 12 bases. The CDR3 loop spans 17 amino acids. The V and J ends lost 4 bases and 6 bases, in that order; junction bases with no gene match: 13. Germline V gene data show CDR1 as LNHDA and CDR2 as SQIVND (reference sequence). The CDR3 reads CASSTLPLAGGLFEQYF. In nucleotides, the CDR3 is TGTGCCAGTAGTACCCTCCCCCTAGCGGGGGGGCTTTTCGAGCAGTACTTC.

V and J are TRBV5-1 and TRBJ1-2; 7 bases agree with TRBD1. Germline values: CDR1 SGHRS, CDR2 YFSETQ. V lost 0 bases, J lost 7 bases, and 6 bases stayed unmatched. The CDR3 contains 14 residues. The CDR3 nucleotides are TGCGCCAGCAGCTTGGGGGGACAGACCGGTGGCTACACCTTC. Translating gives CASSLGGQTGGYTF. Using reference TRBV5-1 and TRBJ1-2 for the parts outside the CDR3, the full variable domain is KAGVTQTPRYLIKTRGQQVTLSCSPISGHRSVSWYQQTPGQGLQFLFEYFSETQRNKGNFPGRFSGRQFSNSRSEMNVSTLELGDSALYLCASSLGGQTGGYTFGSGTRLTVV.

The V gene is TRBV7-9, the J gene TRBJ1-5; D is ambiguous. The CDR3 covers 16 residues. Germline assignment: CDR1 SEHNR and CDR2 FQNEAQ (reference sequence). Deletions cut 5 bases from V and 11 bases from J, with 25 bases between. CDR3 DNA: TGTGCCAGCAGCCCAGCCGGCGTCGGGGAGCAGAGAGCCCAGCATTTT. Amino acids: CASSPAGVGEQRAQHF.

This chain connects TRBV18 to TRBJ2-1; TRBD2 aligns across 9 bases. Unmatched junction bases numbered 6, after V lost 0 bases and J lost 6 bases. The CDR3 runs 16 residues. The germline gives CDR1 KGHSH, CDR2 LQKENI. The CDR3 sequence: CASSPPVRGGVNEQFF. CDR3 bases: TGTGCCAGCTCACCACCGGTGCGGGGGGGCGTCAATGAGCAGTTCTTC. The full variable domain, completed using reference TRBV18 and TRBJ2-1, is NAGVMQNPRHLVRRRGQEARLRCSPMKGHSHVYWYRQLPEEGLKFMVYLQKENIIDESGMPKERFSAEFPKEGPSILRIQQVVRGDSAAYFCASSPPVRGGVNEQFFGPGTRLTVL.

This rearrangement joins TRBV7-2 to TRBJ2-5, with 11 bases that match TRBD2. Germline V CDR1 and CDR2: SGHTA, FQGNSA. CDR3 length: 15 residues. Germline trimming cut 1 base from V and 3 bases from J; bases unmatched to any gene: 1. For the CDR3, the DNA is TGTGCCAGCAGCTTAGTGGGACTAGCGGAAGAGACCCAGTACTTC. Translating it yields CASSLVGLAEETQYF.

This chain links TRBV5-4 with TRBJ1-6; TRBD1 matches at 9 bases. Germline V CDR1 and CDR2: SGHNT, YYREEE (reference sequence). The CDR3 is made up of 15 amino acids. V was clipped by 4 bases and J by 9 bases; unmatched bases: 8. The CDR3 loop is CASSRWTGALSPLHF. DNA of the CDR3: TGTGCCAGCAGCAGGTGGACAGGGGCACTTTCACCCCTCCACTTT.

CDR3 in amino acids: CASSSSGNEQYF. CDR3 sequence (DNA): TGTGCCAGCAGCTCCTCAGGGAACGAGCAGTACTTC. V usage is TRBV13 and J usage is TRBJ2-7, with a possible D match to TRBD1 (5 bases). The CDR3 extends over 12 amino acids. V was clipped by 4 bases and J by 5 bases, with 9 bases between them. Germline values: CDR1 PRHDT, CDR2 FYEKMQ (reference sequence).

This chain connects TRBV9 to TRBJ1-2; D is unresolved. The germline gives CDR1 SGDLS, CDR2 YYNGEE. There are 13 residues in the CDR3. V lost 2 bases to trimming and J lost 1 base, with 6 bases between them. CDR3 bases: TGTGCCAGCAGCGTCGAGTTTAACTATGGCTACACCTTC. This encodes CASSVEFNYGYTF.

This sequence joins TRBV4-1 and TRBJ2-3, with 10 bases that match TRBD1. This CDR3 comprises 16 residues. The germline V gene has CDR1 MGHRA and CDR2 YSYEKL. The trim removed 4 bases at V and 0 bases at J, leaving 4 bases unmatched. The CDR3 loop reads CASSPKTGGSTDTQYF. In DNA form, the CDR3 reads TGCGCCAGCAGCCCAAAGACAGGGGGCAGCACAGATACGCAGTATTTT.